The source of this T cell receptor (beta chain) is a study of cytomegalovirus exposure and HLA in healthy donors. Study information: Among roughly 190 million T cells, an earlier analysis found 117 million unique TCR beta sequences.

CDR1 is SGHTA and CDR2 is FQGNSA in the germline V gene. The CDR3 is 15 amino acids. Trimming left V 1 base short and J 3 bases short, with 13 bases between. The PCR contained 60 Vbeta and 13 Jbeta primers. Clones were sequenced by immunoSEQ multiplex PCR, and TCRdb holds only the in-frame ones, with some missing. The sample includes some 150,000 clones, about 80% of them seen just once. General study findings and limits: Within a later analysis, the majority of CMV-associated TCR beta chains appeared HLA-restricted. In a later analysis, DRB1 alleles had the most associated TCRs; HLA-C alleles the fewest.

As regards this clone: What it recognizes is unknown.

This sequence originates from a man aged 18 to 29 in good health and CMV-seropositive. The V and J genes are TRBV7-2 and TRBJ2-7, with D unresolved. Sequenced sample: PBMCs. The CDR3 coding sequence is TGTGCCAGCAGCTTAGATGGCTCCCCATACTACGAGCAGTACTTC. Amino acids: CASSLDGSPYYEQYF.